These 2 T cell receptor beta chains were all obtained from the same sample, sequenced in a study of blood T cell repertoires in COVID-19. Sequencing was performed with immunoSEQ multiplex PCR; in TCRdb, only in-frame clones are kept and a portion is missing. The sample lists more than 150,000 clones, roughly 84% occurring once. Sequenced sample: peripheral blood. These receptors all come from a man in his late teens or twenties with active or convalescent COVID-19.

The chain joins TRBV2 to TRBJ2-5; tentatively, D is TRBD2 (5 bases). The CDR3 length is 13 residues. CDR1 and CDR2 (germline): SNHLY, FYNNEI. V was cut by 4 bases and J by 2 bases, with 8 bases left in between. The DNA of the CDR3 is TGTGCCAGCAGTGTGGGGAGACAAGAGACCCAGTACTTC. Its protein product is CASSVGRQETQYF.

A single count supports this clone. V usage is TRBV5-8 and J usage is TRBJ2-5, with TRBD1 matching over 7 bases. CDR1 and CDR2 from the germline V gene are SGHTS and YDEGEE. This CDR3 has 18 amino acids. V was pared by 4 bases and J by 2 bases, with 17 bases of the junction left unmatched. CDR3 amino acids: CASSKPGTANFQQETQYF. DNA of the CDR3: TGTGCCAGCAGCAAACCCGGGACAGCAAACTTCCAACAAGAGACCCAGTACTTC.